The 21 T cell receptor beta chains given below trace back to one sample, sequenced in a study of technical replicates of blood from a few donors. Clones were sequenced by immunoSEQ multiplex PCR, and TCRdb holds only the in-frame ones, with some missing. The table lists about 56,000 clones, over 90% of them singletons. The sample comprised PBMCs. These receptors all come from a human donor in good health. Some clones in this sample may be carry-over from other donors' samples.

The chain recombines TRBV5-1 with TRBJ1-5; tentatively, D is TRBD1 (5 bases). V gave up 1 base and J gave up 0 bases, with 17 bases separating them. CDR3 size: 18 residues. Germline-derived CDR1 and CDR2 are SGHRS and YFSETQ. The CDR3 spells CASSLFQMGPSSNQPQHF. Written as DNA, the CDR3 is TGCGCCAGCAGCTTGTTCCAGATGGGGCCTTCTAGCAATCAGCCCCAGCATTTT.

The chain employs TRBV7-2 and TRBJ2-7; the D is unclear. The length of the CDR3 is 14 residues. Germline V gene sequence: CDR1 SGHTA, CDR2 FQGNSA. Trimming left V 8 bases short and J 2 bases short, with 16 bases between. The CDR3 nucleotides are TGTGCCAGCCGTGACACGGTCTTCGCCTACGAGCAGTACTTC. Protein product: CASRDTVFAYEQYF.

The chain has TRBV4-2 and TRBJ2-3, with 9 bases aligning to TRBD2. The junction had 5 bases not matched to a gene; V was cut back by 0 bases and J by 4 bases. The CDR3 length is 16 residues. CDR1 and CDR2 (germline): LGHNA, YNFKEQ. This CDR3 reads CASSQDGGGAADTQYF. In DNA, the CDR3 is TGTGCCAGCAGCCAAGACGGCGGGGGGGCTGCAGATACGCAGTATTTT.

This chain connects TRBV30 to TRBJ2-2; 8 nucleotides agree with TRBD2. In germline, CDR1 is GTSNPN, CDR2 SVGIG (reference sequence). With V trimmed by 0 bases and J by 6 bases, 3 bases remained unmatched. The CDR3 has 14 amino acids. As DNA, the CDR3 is TGTGCCTGGAGTGTACTAGCGGCCTCCGGGGAGCTGTTTTTT. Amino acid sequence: CAWSVLAASGELFF.

The CDR3 DNA reads as TGTGCCAGCAGCTCCGGGGTAGCGGCCTACAATGAGCAGTTCTTC. Translation gives CASSSGVAAYNEQFF. This chain connects TRBV7-3 to TRBJ2-1, with TRBD2 as a possible D gene (6 bases). Germline V CDR1 and CDR2: SGHTA, FQGTGA. CDR3 size: 15 residues. The ends were cut back, 4 bases at V and 2 bases at J, with 12 bases in the middle.

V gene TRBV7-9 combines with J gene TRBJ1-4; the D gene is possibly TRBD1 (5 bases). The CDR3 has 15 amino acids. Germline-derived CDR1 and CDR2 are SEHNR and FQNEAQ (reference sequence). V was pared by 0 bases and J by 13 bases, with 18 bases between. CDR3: CASSLASGVLLPLFF. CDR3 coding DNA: TGTGCCAGCAGCTTAGCTTCGGGGGTGCTGCTACCACTGTTTTTT.

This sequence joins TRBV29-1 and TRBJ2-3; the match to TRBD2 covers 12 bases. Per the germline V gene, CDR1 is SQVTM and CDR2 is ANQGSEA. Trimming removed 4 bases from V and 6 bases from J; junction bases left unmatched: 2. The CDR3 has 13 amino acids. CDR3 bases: TGCAGCGTTGGACTAGCGGGAGTGGATACGCAGTATTTT. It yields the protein CSVGLAGVDTQYF.

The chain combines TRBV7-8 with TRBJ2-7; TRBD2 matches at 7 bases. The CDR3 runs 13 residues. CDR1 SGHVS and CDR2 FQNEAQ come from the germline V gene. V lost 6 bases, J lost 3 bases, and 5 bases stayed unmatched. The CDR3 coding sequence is TGTGCCAGCAGGCGCGGGGGAGTCTACGAGCAGTACTTC. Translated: CASRRGGVYEQYF.

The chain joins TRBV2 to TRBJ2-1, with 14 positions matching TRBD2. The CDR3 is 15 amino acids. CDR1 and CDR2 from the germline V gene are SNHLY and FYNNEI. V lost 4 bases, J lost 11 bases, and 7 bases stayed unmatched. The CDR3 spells CASSAQTSGRVQQFF. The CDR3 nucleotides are TGTGCCAGCAGTGCCCAGACTAGCGGGAGGGTACAGCAGTTCTTC.

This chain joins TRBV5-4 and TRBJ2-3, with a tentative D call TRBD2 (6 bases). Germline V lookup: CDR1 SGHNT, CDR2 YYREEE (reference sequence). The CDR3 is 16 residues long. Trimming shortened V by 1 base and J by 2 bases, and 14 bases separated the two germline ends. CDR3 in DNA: TGTGCCAGCAGCTTGAAGGTCGGGAGACTCACAGATACGCAGTATTTT. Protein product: CASSLKVGRLTDTQYF.

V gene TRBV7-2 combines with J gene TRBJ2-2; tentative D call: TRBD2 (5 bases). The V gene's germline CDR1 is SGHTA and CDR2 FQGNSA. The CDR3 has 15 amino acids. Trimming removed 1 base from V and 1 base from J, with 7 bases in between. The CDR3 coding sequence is TGTGCCAGCAGCTTAGTTGCGGGGAACACCGGGGAGCTGTTTTTT. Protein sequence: CASSLVAGNTGELFF.

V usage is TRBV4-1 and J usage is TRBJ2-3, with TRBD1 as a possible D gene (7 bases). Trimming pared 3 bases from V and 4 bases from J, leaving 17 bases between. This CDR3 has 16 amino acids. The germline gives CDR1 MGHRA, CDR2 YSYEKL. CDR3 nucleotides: TGCGCCAGCAGCCAGTCAGAGCAGGGGGGAGCAGATACGCAGTATTTT. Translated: CASSQSEQGGADTQYF.

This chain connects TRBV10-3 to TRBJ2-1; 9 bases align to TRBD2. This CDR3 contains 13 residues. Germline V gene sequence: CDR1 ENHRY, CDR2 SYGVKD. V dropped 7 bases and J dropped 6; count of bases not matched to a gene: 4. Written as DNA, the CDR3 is TGTGCCATCAACGCGGGAGGGAGCAATGAGCAGTTCTTC. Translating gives CAINAGGSNEQFF.

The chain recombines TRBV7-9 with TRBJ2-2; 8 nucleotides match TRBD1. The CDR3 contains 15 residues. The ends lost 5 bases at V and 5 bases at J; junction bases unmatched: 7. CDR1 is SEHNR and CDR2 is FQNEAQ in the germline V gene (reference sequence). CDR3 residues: CASSIGGQDTGELFF. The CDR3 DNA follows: TGTGCCAGCAGCATAGGGGGACAGGATACCGGGGAGCTGTTTTTT. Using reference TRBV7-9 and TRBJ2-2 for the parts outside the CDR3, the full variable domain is DTGVSQNPRHKITKRGQNVTFRCDPISEHNRLYWYRQTLGQGPEFLTYFQNEAQLEKSRLLSDRFSAERPKGSFSTLEIQRTEQGDSAMYLCASSIGGQDTGELFFGEGSRLTVL.

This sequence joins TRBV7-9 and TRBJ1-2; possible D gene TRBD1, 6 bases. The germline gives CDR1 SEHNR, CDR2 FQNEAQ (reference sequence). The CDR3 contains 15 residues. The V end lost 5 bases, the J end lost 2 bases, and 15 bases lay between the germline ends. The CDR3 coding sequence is TGTGCCAGCAGCGCAGGGGTCCTACAGAACTATGGCTACACCTTC. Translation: CASSAGVLQNYGYTF.

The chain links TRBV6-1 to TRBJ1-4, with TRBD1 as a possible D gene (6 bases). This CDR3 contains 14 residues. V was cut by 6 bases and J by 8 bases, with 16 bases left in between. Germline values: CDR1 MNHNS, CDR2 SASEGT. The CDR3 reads CASRGGATTEKLFF. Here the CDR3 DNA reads TGTGCCAGCAGGGGGGGGGCTACCACCGAAAAACTGTTTTTT.

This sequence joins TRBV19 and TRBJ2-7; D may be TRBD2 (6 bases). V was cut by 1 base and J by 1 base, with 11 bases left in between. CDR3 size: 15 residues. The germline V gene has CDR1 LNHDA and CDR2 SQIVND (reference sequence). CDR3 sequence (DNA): TGTGCCAGTAGTATAGGCTGGGGGGTTTCCTACGAGCAGTACTTC. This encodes CASSIGWGVSYEQYF.

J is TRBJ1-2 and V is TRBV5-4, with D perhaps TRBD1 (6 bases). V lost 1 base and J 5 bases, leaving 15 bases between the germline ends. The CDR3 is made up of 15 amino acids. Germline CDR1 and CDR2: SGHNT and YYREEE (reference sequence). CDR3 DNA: TGTGCCAGCAGCTTGCGGGGGGCAACGGGTTATGGCTACACCTTC. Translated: CASSLRGATGYGYTF.

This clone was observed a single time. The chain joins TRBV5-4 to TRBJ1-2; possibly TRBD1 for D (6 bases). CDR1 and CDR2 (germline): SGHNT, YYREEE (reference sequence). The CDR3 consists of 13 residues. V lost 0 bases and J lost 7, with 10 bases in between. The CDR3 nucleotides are TGTGCCAGCAGCTTGGCCGCAGGGGCTGGCTACACCTTC. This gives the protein CASSLAAGAGYTF.

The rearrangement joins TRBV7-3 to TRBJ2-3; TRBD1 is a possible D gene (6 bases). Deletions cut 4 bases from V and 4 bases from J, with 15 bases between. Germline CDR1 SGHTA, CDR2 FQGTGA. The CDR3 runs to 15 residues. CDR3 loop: CASSWAGARADTQYF. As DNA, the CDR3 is TGTGCCAGCAGCTGGGCAGGGGCTCGCGCAGATACGCAGTATTTT.

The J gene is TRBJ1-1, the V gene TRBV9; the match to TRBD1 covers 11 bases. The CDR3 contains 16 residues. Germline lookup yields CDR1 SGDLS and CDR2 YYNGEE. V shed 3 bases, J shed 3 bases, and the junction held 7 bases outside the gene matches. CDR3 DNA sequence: TGTGCCAGCAGCGAATGGACAGGGGGCGCCGACACTGAAGCTTTCTTT. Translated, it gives CASSEWTGGADTEAFF.